Below, 21 T cell receptor beta chains from the same sample are listed, as sequenced in a study of blood T cell repertoires in COVID-19. The repertoire was sequenced with immunoSEQ multiplex PCR; TCRdb's copy has only in-frame clones and lacks some. In the table there are approximately 260,000 clones, 80% to 85% of which are singletons. Sequencing was carried out using peripheral blood. The receptors derive from a woman aged 60-75 years with active or convalescent COVID-19.

This chain links TRBV24-1 with TRBJ2-3, with unresolved D. The CDR3 contains 15 residues. The V end lost 9 bases, the J end lost 0 bases, and 15 bases lay between the germline ends. CDR1 and CDR2 from the germline V gene are KGHDR and SFDVKD. CDR3 nucleotide sequence: TGTGCCACCTCCCGTGGGCCTCTTAGCACAGATACGCAGTATTTT. Amino acid sequence: CATSRGPLSTDTQYF.

Comment on this clone: Being one base from a much bigger clone, this may be a read error. This rearrangement joins TRBV11-2 to TRBJ2-1; D gene ambiguous. Trimming removed 5 bases at V and 5 bases at J, with 4 bases between. Germline assignment: CDR1 SGHAT and CDR2 FQNNGV. CDR3 length: 11 residues. CDR3 nucleotide sequence: TGTGCCAGCAGCCCAAACAATGAGCAGTTCTTC. Protein: CASSPNNEQFF.

The J gene is TRBJ2-3, the V gene TRBV5-1; TRBD1 agrees at 7 bases. J lost 2 bases, V lost 4 bases, and 4 bases had no gene match. The CDR3 consists of 14 residues. CDR1 is SGHRS, CDR2 YFSETQ, per germline. CDR3 DNA sequence: TGCGCCAGCAGCCCGGGACAGAACACAGATACGCAGTATTTT. Its protein product is CASSPGQNTDTQYF.

This chain links TRBV5-1 with TRBJ1-3; TRBD1 agrees at 7 bases. This CDR3 is built from 14 residues. The J segment lost 4 bases and the V segment lost 0 bases, leaving 1 base of the junction unmatched. Germline lookup yields CDR1 SGHRS and CDR2 YFSETQ. The CDR3, as DNA: TGCGCCAGCAGCTTGGTACAGGGGGGAAACACCATATATTTT. Translating it yields CASSLVQGGNTIYF.

The rearrangement joins TRBV7-2 to TRBJ2-3, with a tentative D call TRBD2 (6 bases). The CDR3 is made up of 14 amino acids. The V end lost 11 bases, the J end lost 0 bases, and 15 bases lay between the germline ends. In germline, CDR1 is SGHTA, CDR2 FQGNSA. The chain's CDR3 is CAGAEGSSTDTQYF. For the CDR3, the DNA is TGTGCCGGCGCGGAGGGGTCAAGCACAGATACGCAGTATTTT.

The chain couples TRBV19 to TRBJ1-2; perhaps TRBD1 as D (5 bases). The CDR3 contains 15 residues. The germline gives CDR1 LNHDA, CDR2 SQIVND (reference sequence). V was pared by 3 bases and J by 4 bases, with 15 bases between. The DNA for the CDR3 is TGTGCCAGTAGTATCGCGAAGGGGTCGAGCTATGGCTACACCTTC. It is translated as CASSIAKGSSYGYTF.

This clone was recorded once. The identical CDR3 is also encoded by other nucleotide sequences in the sample. The chain carries TRBV12-3 or TRBV12-4 and TRBJ1-2; a possible D gene is TRBD1 (5 bases). The V end was cut by 11 bases, the J end by 2 bases, with 12 bases between. The length of the CDR3 is 12 residues. The CDR3 sequence: CASRGRNYGYTF. Here the CDR3 DNA reads TGTGCCTCCCGGGGGAGAAACTATGGCTACACCTTC.

The chain carries TRBV9 and TRBJ2-1; 8 bases map to TRBD1. Trimming at V came to 2 bases and at J to 1 base, leaving 2 bases not matched to a gene. CDR1 SGDLS and CDR2 YYNGEE come from the germline V gene. This CDR3 is built from 15 residues. CDR3 loop: CASSVGQGSYNEQFF. The CDR3 DNA is TGTGCCAGCAGCGTCGGACAGGGATCCTACAATGAGCAGTTCTTC.

The rearrangement joins TRBV6-2 or TRBV6-3 to TRBJ1-2; TRBD1 matches 8 bases. Germline CDR1 reads MNHEY; CDR2 reads SVGEGT. J gave up 6 bases and V 4 bases, and 10 bases lay outside the gene matches. The CDR3 has 15 residues. CDR3 sequence reads: CASSSHPDRGHGYTF. CDR3 DNA: TGTGCCAGCAGTTCACATCCAGACAGGGGCCATGGCTACACCTTC.

CDR3 amino acids: CASSPESGTYEQYF. The CDR3, as DNA: TGTGCCAGCAGCCCGGAGTCAGGGACTTACGAGCAGTACTTC. The chain links TRBV11-3 to TRBJ2-7; a weak D match, TRBD2 (6 bases). Between the trimmed V and J ends, which lost 5 bases and 4 bases, there was a span of 15 bases. Per germline, CDR1 SGHNT and CDR2 YENEEA. The CDR3 is 14 amino acids.

The chain uses TRBV4-3 and TRBJ2-3; 15 nucleotides align to TRBD2. Unmatched junction bases numbered 1, after V lost 4 bases and J lost 5 bases. Germline V gives CDR1 LGHNA, CDR2 YSLEER. This CDR3 comprises 15 residues. The CDR3 DNA sequence: TGCGCCAGCAGCCTGGGACTAGCGGGGGGAGATACGCAGTATTTT. Translated: CASSLGLAGGDTQYF.

Here the CDR3 DNA reads TGTGCCAGTATGGGCAGGGGTATGAACACTGAAGCTTTCTTT. Its translation is CASMGRGMNTEAFF. This rearrangement joins TRBV19 to TRBJ1-1, with D possibly TRBD1 on 6 matching bases. Germline CDR1 and CDR2: LNHDA and SQIVND (reference sequence). This CDR3 is built from 14 residues. V dropped 7 bases and J dropped 0 bases, with 12 bases sitting between them.

This clone showed up just once. This chain uses TRBV9 with TRBJ2-5, with TRBD2 matching 12 bases. V lost 0 bases and J lost 1; bases outside the gene matches: 4. Germline CDR1 is SGDLS and CDR2 is YYNGEE. CDR3 length equals 17 residues. CDR3 residues: CASSVGWTSGAQETQYF. CDR3 sequence (DNA): TGTGCCAGCAGCGTAGGGTGGACTAGCGGGGCCCAAGAGACCCAGTACTTC.

The chain carries TRBV7-3 and TRBJ2-1, with 7 bases lining up with TRBD2. The V and J ends lost 5 bases and 10 bases, in that order; junction bases with no gene match: 8. The CDR3 loop spans 13 amino acids. CDR1 is SGHTA, CDR2 FQGTGA, per germline. In DNA, the CDR3 is TGTGCCAGCAGCCGCGGGGGTACGGGCGAGCAGTTCTTC. This sequence encodes CASSRGGTGEQFF.

The chain is built from TRBV2 and TRBJ2-3; possible D gene TRBD2, 6 bases. The CDR3 totals 16 residues. The V end lost 0 bases, the J end lost 4 bases, and 14 bases lay between the germline ends. Germline CDR1 and CDR2: SNHLY and FYNNEI. CDR3 in DNA: TGTGCCAGCAGTGAAGCGCAGGGAGCGGGCCCAGATACGCAGTATTTT. The encoded protein is CASSEAQGAGPDTQYF.

This chain uses TRBV6-5 with TRBJ1-1; D might be TRBD1 (6 bases). CDR1 MNHEY and CDR2 SVGAGI come from the germline V gene. The ends were cut back, 5 bases at V and 11 bases at J, with 21 bases in the middle. CDR3 length: 14 amino acids. CDR3: CASSPTGTRAGAFF. The CDR3 nucleotides read TGTGCCAGCAGTCCTACCGGGACAAGGGCCGGGGCTTTCTTT.

This chain joins TRBV21-1 and TRBJ1-5. TRBV21-1 is a recognized pseudogene. The CDR3 has 17 residues. The CDR3 is CASSKEGCLREDQPQHF. The DNA for the CDR3 is TGTGCCAGCAGCAAAGAGGGGTGCCTACGGGAGGACCAGCCCCAGCATTTT.

This chain links TRBV11-2 with TRBJ1-3, with TRBD1 identical over 7 bases. CDR3 length: 16 amino acids. Germline CDR1 and CDR2: SGHAT and FQNNGV. J was trimmed by 0 bases and V by 5 bases; bases with no gene match: 7. CDR3 sequence: CASSLDRRTSGNTIYF. CDR3 coding DNA: TGTGCCAGCAGCCTGGACAGGCGGACCTCTGGAAACACCATATATTTT.

The J gene is TRBJ1-5, the V gene TRBV6-5; 7 nucleotides align to TRBD1. The CDR3 runs to 14 residues. The V segment lost 6 bases and the J segment 4 bases; nucleotides outside the gene matches: 6. The V gene's germline CDR1 is MNHEY and CDR2 SVGAGI. The CDR3 DNA sequence: TGTGCCAGCAGACAGACAGGGAATAATCAGCCCCAGCATTTT. It codes for CASRQTGNNQPQHF.

The gene calls are TRBV5-4 and TRBJ1-2; 7 nucleotides match TRBD1. The CDR3 consists of 15 residues. The junction had 10 bases not matched to a gene; V was cut back by 4 bases and J by 4 bases. From germline, CDR1 is SGHNT and CDR2 YYREEE (reference sequence). The CDR3 nucleotides are TGTGCCAGCAGCCCAACCGGGACAGACTCCTATGGCTACACCTTC. Translation gives CASSPTGTDSYGYTF.

The genes are TRBV9 and TRBJ2-7, with 7 positions matching TRBD1. This CDR3 comprises 15 residues. Losses at the gene ends were 3 bases for V and 3 bases for J; bases not matched to a gene: 9. The germline gives CDR1 SGDLS, CDR2 YYNGEE. The CDR3 DNA reads TGTGCCAGCAGCGAAGGACAGGAAGGGATCTACGAGCAGTACTTC. It encodes CASSEGQEGIYEQYF.